This T cell receptor (beta chain) was captured by sequencing in a study of blood T cell repertoires in COVID-19. Assay used: immunoSEQ multiplex PCR; TCRdb lists only in-frame clones, some missing. The sample yields roughly 300,000 clones, approximately 91% seen once. The CDR3 runs to 14 residues. Trimming shortened V by 0 bases and J by 3 bases, and 5 bases separated the two germline ends. Germline V gives CDR1 LGHDT, CDR2 YNNKEL (reference sequence). Source material: PBMCs or T cells enriched from blood (not recorded which). The chain recombines TRBV3-1 (or the pseudogene TRBV3-2) with TRBJ2-2; no firm D call. The sequence derives from a woman aged 40 to 55 with acute COVID-19. Here the CDR3 reads CASSQDPDTGELFF. In DNA form, the CDR3 reads TGTGCCAGCAGCCAAGACCCCGACACCGGGGAGCTGTTTTTT.